This is a list of T cell receptor beta chains from one sample in a study of cytomegalovirus exposure and HLA in healthy donors. TCRdb's table, derived via immunoSEQ multiplex PCR, lists solely in-frame clones and lacks some. The sample lists roughly 150,000 clones; over 70% were seen once. Sequencing was done on a sample of PBMCs. These TCRs come from a male donor in good health and CMV-seronegative. CDR3s include the opening cysteine and the closing phenylalanine or tryptophan. The order of the fields is CDR3 protein, CDR3 DNA, clone size, CDR3 length, D gene, J gene, V gene. The D gene is left open where the match is weak. The listing skips clone size in some rows; elsewhere it reads once, few, many or a size class.

CDR3aa: CASRPGDGNQPQHF
CDR3nt: TGTGCCAGCAGACCAGGGGACGGCAATCAGCCCCAGCATTTT
abundance: .
len: 14
d_gene: .
j_gene: TRBJ1-5
v_gene: TRBV6-1

CDR3aa: CASSALGGSRNEQFF
CDR3nt: TGTGCCAGCAGTGCCCTCGGGGGGAGCCGTAATGAGCAGTTCTTC
abundance: few
len: 15
d_gene: TRBD2
j_gene: TRBJ2-1
v_gene: TRBV6-5

CDR3aa: CASSFGQGNTDTQYF
CDR3nt: TGCGCCAGCAGCTTTGGACAGGGTAACACAGATACGCAGTATTTT
abundance: .
len: 15
d_gene: TRBD1
j_gene: TRBJ2-3
v_gene: TRBV5-1

CDR3aa: CASSFGQGVEQFF
CDR3nt: TGTGCCAGCAGCTTCGGACAGGGGGTTGAGCAGTTCTTC
abundance: .
len: 13
d_gene: TRBD1
j_gene: TRBJ2-1
v_gene: TRBV7-3

CDR3aa: CAWSSINEQFF
CDR3nt: TGTGCCTGGAGTTCCATCAATGAGCAGTTCTTC
abundance: .
len: 11
d_gene: .
j_gene: TRBJ2-1
v_gene: TRBV30

CDR3aa: CASTKRPGGALQETQYF
CDR3nt: TGTGCCAGCACCAAGCGGCCCGGGGGGGCGCTCCAAGAGACCCAGTACTTC
abundance: .
len: 17
d_gene: TRBD2
j_gene: TRBJ2-5
v_gene: TRBV5-4

CDR3aa: CSVVTRNTEAFF
CDR3nt: TGCAGCGTTGTTACAAGGAACACTGAAGCTTTCTTT
abundance: .
len: 12
d_gene: .
j_gene: TRBJ1-1
v_gene: TRBV29-1

CDR3aa: CASSSDTIYTF
CDR3nt: TGTGCCAGCAGCTCGGACACGATCTACACCTTC
abundance: .
len: 11
d_gene: .
j_gene: TRBJ1-2
v_gene: TRBV7-9

CDR3aa: CASSSPPLAGGDNEQFF
CDR3nt: TGTGCCAGCAGCTCCCCACCGCTAGCGGGAGGCGACAATGAGCAGTTCTTC
abundance: once
len: 17
d_gene: TRBD2
j_gene: TRBJ2-1
v_gene: TRBV7-2

CDR3aa: CASSEKTTNEKLFF
CDR3nt: TGTGCCAGCAGTGAGAAGACTACTAATGAAAAACTGTTTTTT
abundance: .
len: 14
d_gene: .
j_gene: TRBJ1-4
v_gene: TRBV6-1

CDR3aa: CASVAGGARSYEQYF
CDR3nt: TGTGCCAGCGTAGCGGGAGGGGCTCGCTCCTACGAGCAGTACTTC
abundance: .
len: 15
d_gene: TRBD2
j_gene: TRBJ2-7
v_gene: TRBV6-1

CDR3aa: CTSSSSRGNTEAFF
CDR3nt: TGTACCAGCAGCTCGAGCAGGGGTAACACTGAAGCTTTCTTT
abundance: few
len: 14
d_gene: .
j_gene: TRBJ1-1
v_gene: TRBV5-4

CDR3aa: CATSRDRAGAPPETQYF
CDR3nt: TGTGCCACCAGCAGAGATCGGGCGGGGGCCCCTCCGGAGACCCAGTACTTC
abundance: .
len: 17
d_gene: .
j_gene: TRBJ2-5
v_gene: TRBV15

CDR3aa: CAISDPRTGANVLTF
CDR3nt: TGTGCCATCAGTGATCCCAGGACTGGGGCCAACGTCCTGACTTTC
abundance: .
len: 15
d_gene: .
j_gene: TRBJ2-6
v_gene: TRBV10-3

CDR3aa: CASSLRSGTRVRYGYTF
CDR3nt: TGTGCCAGCAGCTTAAGGTCCGGGACACGAGTCCGCTATGGCTACACCTTC
abundance: few
len: 17
d_gene: .
j_gene: TRBJ1-2
v_gene: TRBV7-2

CDR3aa: CASRLLDTPQETQYF
CDR3nt: TGTGCCAGCAGATTACTTGACACCCCCCAAGAGACCCAGTACTTC
abundance: .
len: 15
d_gene: .
j_gene: TRBJ2-5
v_gene: TRBV11-2

CDR3aa: CASSVRQGSRSGELFF
CDR3nt: TGCGCCAGCAGCGTTCGACAGGGCTCCAGGTCCGGGGAGCTGTTTTTT
abundance: .
len: 16
d_gene: TRBD1
j_gene: TRBJ2-2
v_gene: TRBV5-1

CDR3aa: CASTPGSGELFF
CDR3nt: TGTGCCAGCACCCCGGGTTCGGGGGAGCTGTTTTTT
abundance: .
len: 12
d_gene: .
j_gene: TRBJ2-2
v_gene: TRBV2

CDR3aa: CASSPRTVSSYNEQFF
CDR3nt: TGTGCCAGCAGCCCCCGGACAGTCAGCTCCTACAATGAGCAGTTCTTC
abundance: .
len: 16
d_gene: .
j_gene: TRBJ2-1
v_gene: TRBV7-6

CDR3aa: CASSFQGGAEAFF
CDR3nt: TGCGCCAGCAGCTTCCAGGGTGGTGCAGAAGCTTTCTTT
abundance: .
len: 13
d_gene: .
j_gene: TRBJ1-1
v_gene: TRBV5-1

CDR3aa: CASSAQTVNTEAFF
CDR3nt: TGTGCCAGCAGCGCCCAGACAGTGAACACTGAAGCTTTCTTT
abundance: few
len: 14
d_gene: .
j_gene: TRBJ1-1
v_gene: TRBV7-6

CDR3aa: CASSQDYHYEQYF
CDR3nt: TGTGCCAGCAGTCAGGACTACCACTACGAGCAGTACTTC
abundance: .
len: 13
d_gene: .
j_gene: TRBJ2-7
v_gene: TRBV28